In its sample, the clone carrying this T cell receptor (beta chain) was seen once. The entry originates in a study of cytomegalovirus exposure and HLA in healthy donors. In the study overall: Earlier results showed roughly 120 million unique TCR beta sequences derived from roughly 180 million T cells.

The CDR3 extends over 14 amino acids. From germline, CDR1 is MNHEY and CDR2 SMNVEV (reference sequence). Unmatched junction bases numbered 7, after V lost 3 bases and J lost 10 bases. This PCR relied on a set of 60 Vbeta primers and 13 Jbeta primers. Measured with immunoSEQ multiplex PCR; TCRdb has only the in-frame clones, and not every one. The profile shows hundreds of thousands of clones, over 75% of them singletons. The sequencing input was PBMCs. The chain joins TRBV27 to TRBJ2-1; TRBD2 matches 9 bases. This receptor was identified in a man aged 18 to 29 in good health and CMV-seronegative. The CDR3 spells CASSLTSGYPEQFF. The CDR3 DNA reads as TGTGCCAGCAGTTTGACTAGCGGTTACCCCGAGCAGTTCTTC.